The 17 T cell receptor beta chains below come from one sample, sequenced in a study of T cells expressing NK-cell markers. TCRdb re-called the 5' RACE reads, yielding one record per CDR3 amino acid sequence without DNA. Seen in this sample are about 150,000 distinct CDR3 sequences; the ten most common clones hold less than 40%. Material for sequencing was blood T cells: a sorted CD56 or NKG2C T cell subset, CD4+ or CD8+ T cells, or bulk PBMC T cells (not recorded which). The origin of the receptors is a woman between 45 and 60 years old in good health.

V is TRBV24-1 and J is TRBJ2-1; TCRdb gives TRBD1 as the D gene, but with no DNA this cannot be confirmed. This CDR3 spans 17 amino acids. Germline CDR1 and CDR2: KGHDR and SFDVKD. Here the CDR3 reads CATSDLQGTGMYNEQFF.

The chain recombines TRBV11-2 with TRBJ2-1; absent DNA, TCRdb's TRBD1 call cannot be checked. This CDR3 has 17 residues. Germline V lookup: CDR1 SGHAT, CDR2 FQNNGV. CDR3 amino acids: CASSLDVTGQNYNEQFF.

The genes are TRBV27 and TRBJ2-2; TCRdb's assignment of TRBD1 cannot be checked, as there is no DNA. CDR1 is MNHEY, CDR2 SMNVEV, per germline (reference sequence). This CDR3 region has 15 residues. CDR3: CASSWTVSNTGELFF.

CDR3 amino acids: CASSERDFGFF. The V and J genes are TRBV10-2 and TRBJ2-1. Germline CDR1 is WSHSY and CDR2 is SAAADI. CDR3 length equals 11 residues.

The chain uses TRBV7-3 and TRBJ2-5; TCRdb's assignment of TRBD1 cannot be checked, as there is no DNA. From germline, CDR1 is SGHTA and CDR2 FQGTGA. The CDR3 is made up of 15 amino acids. This CDR3 reads CASSPRGGVQETQYF. The full variable domain, with the rest looked up from reference TRBV7-3 and TRBJ2-5, is GAGVSQTPSNKVTEKGKYVELRCDPISGHTALYWYRQSLGQGPEFLIYFQGTGAADDSGLPNDRFFAVRPEGSVSTLKIQRTERGDSAVYLCASSPRGGVQETQYFGPGTRLLVL.

This rearrangement joins TRBV9 to TRBJ2-7; there is no DNA to check the TCRdb D call of TRBD2. The CDR3 has 18 amino acids. The germline gives CDR1 SGDLS, CDR2 YYNGEE. CDR3 sequence reads: CASSVNPGTSGNFYEQYF.

The V call is TRBV3-1, the J call TRBJ2-4; TCRdb outputs TRBD1, but without DNA this stays unchecked. The CDR3 has 15 residues. Germline V gives CDR1 LGHDT, CDR2 YNNKEL (reference sequence). The CDR3 loop is CASSQKITGDKVQYF.

V is TRBV5-4 and J is TRBJ2-1; TCRdb proposes TRBD2, but this gene call is untestable without DNA. The CDR3 length is 13 residues. Germline V CDR1 and CDR2: SGHNT, YYREEE (reference sequence). The CDR3 reads CASSLINSGQQFF.

The chain employs TRBV18 and TRBJ2-1. The germline CDR1 and CDR2 sequences are KGHSH and LQKENI. CDR3 length equals 15 residues. The CDR3 region is CASSQPGSPSDEQFF. The full variable domain, in which reference TRBV18 and TRBJ2-1 provide the parts outside the CDR3, is NAGVMQNPRHLVRRRGQEARLRCSPMKGHSHVYWYRQLPEEGLKFMVYLQKENIIDESGMPKERFSAEFPKEGPSILRIQQVVRGDSAAYFCASSQPGSPSDEQFFGPGTRLTVL.

The J gene is TRBJ2-7, the V gene TRBV6-5. The CDR3 runs to 15 residues. CDR1 and CDR2 (germline): MNHEY, SVGAGI. CDR3 sequence: CASSYSAQGTYEQYF.

The rearrangement joins TRBV3-1 to TRBJ2-5; TCRdb outputs TRBD1, but without DNA this stays unchecked. Germline V CDR1 and CDR2: LGHDT, YNNKEL (reference sequence). This CDR3 has 14 residues. The CDR3 sequence is CASSQETGEETQYF.

The V gene is TRBV7-9, the J gene TRBJ2-3; the D gene TCRdb calls, TRBD2, cannot be checked with no DNA. Germline CDR1 is SEHNR and CDR2 is FQNEAQ (reference sequence). The CDR3 totals 19 residues. The CDR3 spells CASSQDGLAGGFLTDTQYF.

The gene calls are TRBV27 and TRBJ2-1; TCRdb gives TRBD1 as the D gene, but with no DNA this cannot be confirmed. The germline gives CDR1 MNHEY, CDR2 SMNVEV (reference sequence). The CDR3 is 14 amino acids. The chain's CDR3 is CASSLLGGLGEQFF.

The CDR3 protein is CASSWGTSGDTGELFF. The chain joins TRBV25-1 to TRBJ2-2; TCRdb's D call of TRBD2 is untestable without DNA. Germline CDR1 reads MGHDK; CDR2 reads SYGVNS. The CDR3 runs to 16 residues.

The chain uses TRBV27 and TRBJ2-3; TCRdb indicates TRBD1, and absent DNA this call remains unverified. Germline V gene data show CDR1 as MNHEY and CDR2 as SMNVEV (reference sequence). This CDR3 is built from 15 residues. The CDR3 is CASSGPYTSTDTQYF.

The rearrangement uses TRBV12-3 or TRBV12-4 and TRBJ1-5. The CDR3 has 12 residues. CDR3 sequence reads: CASRTGGQPQHF.

V gene TRBV7-9 combines with J gene TRBJ2-1; TCRdb picks TRBD1, but there is no DNA to check that call. The CDR3 contains 15 residues. Germline CDR1 reads SEHNR; CDR2 reads FQNEAQ (reference sequence). The CDR3 here is CASSGTDNRRTEQFF.